Below, 11 T cell receptor beta chains from the same sample are listed, as sequenced in a study of blood T cell repertoires in COVID-19 (dated by TCRdb to 2020 to 2021). Receptor libraries were prepared by the immunoSEQ multiplex PCR assay. In its TCRdb copy, this immuneACCESS table keeps in-frame sequences only and misses some clones. Where compared with another copy, unresolved V genes explain less than half of these, and the others have no known cause. The sample records 100,000 to 150,000 clones, about 79% of which are singletons. The ten largest clonotypes hold more than 35% of the sample. Sequencing used peripheral blood. These receptors were taken from a man aged 35 to 55 with active or convalescent COVID-19.

This chain uses TRBV5-5 with TRBJ1-2; D is perhaps TRBD1 (6 bases). Germline assignment: CDR1 SGHKS and CDR2 YYEKEE (reference sequence). The CDR3 consists of 14 residues. Trimming left V 0 bases short and J 6 bases short, with 12 bases between. The CDR3 DNA sequence: TGTGCCAGCAGCTTGGAAAGGGGGTGGAATGGCTACACCTTC. It is translated as CASSLERGWNGYTF.

The rearrangement links TRBV9 to TRBJ2-1; 12 positions agree with TRBD2. Germline V gene lookup returns CDR1 SGDLS and CDR2 YYNGEE. J gave up 4 bases and V 4 bases, and 6 bases lay outside the gene matches. This CDR3 region has 16 residues. This CDR3 reads CASSLLAGGPYNEQFF. CDR3 DNA sequence: TGTGCCAGCAGCCTTCTAGCGGGAGGGCCGTACAATGAGCAGTTCTTC. Drawing the rest from reference TRBV9 and TRBJ2-1, the complete variable domain is DSGVTQTPKHLITATGQRVTLRCSPRSGDLSVYWYQQSLDQGLQFLIQYYNGEERAKGNILERFSAQQFPDLHSELNLSSLELGDSALYFCASSLLAGGPYNEQFFGPGTRLTVL.

This chain links TRBV21-1 with TRBJ2-5; the DNA was not used to check the table's D call, TRBD1. TRBV21-1 is shown as a pseudogene. CDR3 length equals 12 residues. CDR3 in DNA: TGTGCCACAGGCCCGCATCAAGAGACCCAGTACTTC. Amino acid sequence: CATGPHQETQYF.

The CDR3 sequence: CATSRLAGVGETQYF. CDR3 DNA sequence: TGTGCCACCAGCAGATTAGCGGGAGTTGGAGAGACCCAGTACTTC. The V call is TRBV15, the J call TRBJ2-5, with 9 bases aligning to TRBD2. Germline lookup yields CDR1 LNHNV and CDR2 YYDKDF (reference sequence). The CDR3 sequence is 15 residues long. Germline trimming cut 2 bases from V and 4 bases from J; bases unmatched to any gene: 5.

The chain recombines TRBV6-2 or TRBV6-3 with TRBJ2-1; 12 nucleotides match TRBD2. The junction had 8 bases not matched to a gene; V was cut back by 5 bases and J by 9 bases. The CDR3 has 15 amino acids. Germline CDR1 reads MNHEY; CDR2 reads SVGEGT. CDR3 sequence reads: CASSPQGLAGGEQFF. CDR3 bases: TGTGCCAGCAGTCCACAGGGACTAGCGGGCGGTGAGCAGTTCTTC.

The chain recombines TRBV7-3 with TRBJ2-3; TRBD2 matches at 8 bases. Per germline, CDR1 SGHTA and CDR2 FQGTGA. The CDR3 has 15 amino acids. J was trimmed by 5 bases and V by 0 bases; bases with no gene match: 4. The CDR3 sequence: CASSLTAGGVDTQYF. The CDR3 DNA reads TGTGCCAGCAGCTTAACCGCGGGAGGCGTAGATACGCAGTATTTT.

The rearrangement uses TRBV5-1 and TRBJ2-3; the D gene is possibly TRBD2 (6 bases). Germline V gene lookup returns CDR1 SGHRS and CDR2 YFSETQ. The CDR3 is 12 residues long. Trimming cost V 3 bases and J 6 bases, with 8 bases left between them. CDR3 region: CASSWGEDTQYF. DNA for the CDR3: TGCGCCAGCAGCTGGGGGGAGGATACGCAGTATTTT.

V usage is TRBV6-6 and J usage is TRBJ1-1, with a weak D call TRBD1 (5 bases). The CDR3 covers 14 residues. The germline V and J ends were trimmed by 5 bases and 11 bases, with 21 bases remaining between them. CDR1 is MNHNY and CDR2 is SVGAGI in the germline V gene (reference sequence). The CDR3 sequence: CASSTGRGGYEAFF. CDR3 DNA: TGTGCCAGCAGTACCGGAAGGGGTGGGTATGAGGCTTTCTTT.

The chain's CDR3 is CASSGRGIGNQPQHF. The DNA of the CDR3 is TGTGCCAGCAGCGGCAGGGGGATTGGCAATCAGCCCCAGCATTTT. The chain has TRBV5-6 and TRBJ1-5, with 7 bases lining up with TRBD1. The CDR3 is 15 residues long. Germline trimming cut 4 bases from V and 2 bases from J; bases unmatched to any gene: 6. Germline V gene sequence: CDR1 SGHDT, CDR2 YYEEEE.

This clone has more than one count but fewer than ten. Here the CDR3 reads CASSLGTGMIMNTEAFF. The CDR3 nucleotides are TGTGCCAGCAGCCTCGGGACAGGGATGATCATGAACACTGAAGCTTTCTTT. The chain combines TRBV6-2 or TRBV6-3 with TRBJ1-1; TRBD1 matches at 9 bases. CDR3 length: 17 amino acids. The V segment lost 6 bases and the J segment 0 bases; nucleotides outside the gene matches: 11. Germline CDR1 and CDR2: MNHEY and SVGEGT.

The rearrangement links TRBV2 to TRBJ2-2, with 12 bases aligning to TRBD2. The CDR3 spans 15 residues. Germline-derived CDR1 and CDR2 are SNHLY and FYNNEI. V lost 10 bases, J lost 1 base, and 4 bases stayed unmatched. Here the CDR3 reads CATAGLAGNTGELFF. The CDR3, as DNA: TGTGCCACCGCGGGACTAGCGGGGAACACCGGGGAGCTGTTTTTT.